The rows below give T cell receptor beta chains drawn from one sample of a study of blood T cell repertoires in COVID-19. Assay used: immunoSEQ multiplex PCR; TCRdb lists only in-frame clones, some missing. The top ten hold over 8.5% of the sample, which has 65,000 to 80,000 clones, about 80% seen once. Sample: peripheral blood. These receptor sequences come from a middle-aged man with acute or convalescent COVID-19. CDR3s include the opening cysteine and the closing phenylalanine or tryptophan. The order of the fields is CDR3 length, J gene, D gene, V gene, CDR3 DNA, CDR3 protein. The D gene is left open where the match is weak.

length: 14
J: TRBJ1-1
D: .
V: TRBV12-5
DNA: TGTGCTAGTGGTTTGGGACAGCAGAACACTGAAGCTTTCTTT
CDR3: CASGLGQQNTEAFF

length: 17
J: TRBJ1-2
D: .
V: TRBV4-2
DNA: TGTGCCAGCAGCCAAGGGGAGGGAGCCGGCCTGAACTATGGCTACACCTTC
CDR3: CASSQGEGAGLNYGYTF

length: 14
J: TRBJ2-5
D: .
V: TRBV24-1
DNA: TGTGCCACCAGTGATTCTGGGGGGGCAGAGACCCAGTACTTC
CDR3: CATSDSGGAETQYF

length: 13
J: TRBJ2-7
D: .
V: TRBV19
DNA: TGTGCCAGTAGTATAGGGCAGGGCGGCGAGCAGTACTTC
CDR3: CASSIGQGGEQYF

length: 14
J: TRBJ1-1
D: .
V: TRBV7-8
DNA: TGTGCCAGCAGCCTGGACAGCATGAACACTGAAGCTTTCTTT
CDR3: CASSLDSMNTEAFF

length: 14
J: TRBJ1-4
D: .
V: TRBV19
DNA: TGTGCCAGTAAGGAACAGGGATTCTTTGAAAAACTGTTTTTT
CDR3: CASKEQGFFEKLFF

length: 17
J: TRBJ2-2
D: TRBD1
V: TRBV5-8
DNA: TGTGCCAGCAGCTTCCGGGACAGCCCCACGAACACCGGGGAGCTGTTTTTT
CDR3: CASSFRDSPTNTGELFF

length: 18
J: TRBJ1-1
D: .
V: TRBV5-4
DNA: TGTGCCAGCAGCTTGAAGCGAGTGCGCAGACCGATGAACACTGAAGCTTTCTTT
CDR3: CASSLKRVRRPMNTEAFF

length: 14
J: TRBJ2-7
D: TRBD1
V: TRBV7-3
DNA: TGTGCCAGCAGCCCCTCCGGGACAGGCTACGAGCAGTACTTC
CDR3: CASSPSGTGYEQYF

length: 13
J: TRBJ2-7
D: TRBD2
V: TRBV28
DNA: TGTGCCAGCAGTTTTCTAGCGGGCTACGAGCAGTACTTC
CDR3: CASSFLAGYEQYF

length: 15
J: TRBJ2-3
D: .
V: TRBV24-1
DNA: TGTGCCACCAGTGACCGACCCGGGGTAGCAGATACGCAGTATTTT
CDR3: CATSDRPGVADTQYF